Below, 4 T cell receptor beta chains from the same sample are listed, as sequenced in a study of blood T cells in healthy people across ages. A second about 7 to 11 cycle PCR used barcoded and J-beta primers. A single record per CDR3 protein comes from TCRdb applying MiXCR to the 5' RACE reads. The sample consists of some 730,000 distinct CDR3 sequences, 22% of them appearing once. Sequenced: blood. The receptor set was obtained from a man in his 70s in good health.

This clonotype occurred a few times. This chain uses TRBV13 with TRBJ2-3; tentative D call: TRBD2 (5 bases). Between the trimmed V and J ends, which lost 2 bases and 1 base, there was a span of 13 bases. The CDR3 runs to 16 residues. CDR1 is PRHDT and CDR2 is FYEKMQ in the germline V gene (reference sequence). CDR3 loop: CASSLSRTYGTDTQYF. Here the CDR3 DNA reads TGTGCCAGCAGCTTATCTAGGACTTATGGCACAGATACGCAGTATTTT.

A note on this clonotype: Germline is not matched at one junction end, which may reflect a read error. This sequence joins TRBV4-2 and TRBJ2-5, with 12 bases lining up with TRBD2. Germline V gives CDR1 LGHNA, CDR2 YNFKEQ. The CDR3 consists of 19 residues. For the CDR3, the DNA is TGTGCCAGCAGCCGCGAGCGGTGGGGGACTAGCGGGTCTCAAGAGGCCCAGTACTTC. Translation: CASSRERWGTSGSQEAQYF.

The DNA of the CDR3 is TGTGCCACCAGCAGAGTTCTAGCGGGGAGAAATGAGCAGTTCTTC. This codes for CATSRVLAGRNEQFF. The chain combines TRBV15 with TRBJ2-1; 9 bases map to TRBD2. V trimming: 1 base; J trimming: 7 bases; junction bases outside the gene matches: 5. CDR1 and CDR2 from the germline V gene are LNHNV and YYDKDF (reference sequence). The CDR3 has 15 amino acids. The entire variable domain, with the rest obtained from reference TRBV15 and TRBJ2-1, is as follows: DAMVIQNPRYQVTQFGKPVTLSCSQTLNHNVMYWYQQKSSQAPKLLFHYYDKDFNNEADTPDNFQSRRPNTSFCFLDIRSPGLGDTAMYLCATSRVLAGRNEQFFGPGTRLTVL.

The V call is TRBV7-2, the J call TRBJ2-1; no definite D call. Germline CDR1 SGHTA, CDR2 FQGNSA. The CDR3 consists of 15 residues. Trimming pared 1 base from V and 2 bases from J, leaving 9 bases between. The CDR3 loop is CASSLGTATYNEQFF. The DNA of the CDR3 is TGTGCCAGCAGCTTAGGAACAGCTACCTACAATGAGCAGTTCTTC.